The 21 T cell receptor beta chains reported below all come from one sample, sequenced in a study of control samples from healthy donors and cancer patients. Some clones are missing from TCRdb's copy, which holds only in-frame ones; the method was immunoSEQ multiplex PCR. The data contain tens of thousands of clones, approximately 89% of them singletons. The sequenced sample was blood. These receptors were obtained from a man aged 50-59 years in good health.

This chain joins TRBV1 and TRBJ2-3; TRBD2 reflects the table's D call only, with no check against the DNA. TRBV1 is classified as a pseudogene. The CDR3 contains 16 residues. The CDR3 sequence is CTSSAPSGGAADTQYF. The CDR3 DNA follows: TGCACCAGCAGCGCCCCTAGCGGGGGGGCCGCGGATACGCAGTATTTT.

This chain connects TRBV13 to TRBJ2-2, with D possibly TRBD2 on 5 matching bases. This CDR3 spans 17 amino acids. V was shortened by 3 bases and J by 2 bases, with 16 bases between the two germline ends. Germline values: CDR1 PRHDT, CDR2 FYEKMQ (reference sequence). The CDR3 region is CASSFPGRIVNTGELFF. CDR3 DNA sequence: TGTGCCAGCAGCTTCCCGGGAAGAATTGTCAACACCGGGGAGCTGTTTTTT.

This chain connects TRBV29-1 to TRBJ1-1; D remains ambiguous. The V end lost 4 bases, the J end lost 0 bases, and 3 bases lay between the germline ends. Germline lookup yields CDR1 SQVTM and CDR2 ANQGSEA. The CDR3 has 11 amino acids. The CDR3 bases are TGCAGCGTTGTAGTGAACACTGAAGCTTTCTTT. It codes for CSVVVNTEAFF.

This sequence joins TRBV2 and TRBJ2-7; D possibly uses TRBD1 or TRBD2 (5 bases each). Deletions cut 8 bases from V and 1 base from J, with 9 bases between. Germline V gene data show CDR1 as SNHLY and CDR2 as FYNNEI. The CDR3 is 12 amino acids. CDR3 nucleotide sequence: TGTGCCAGCCTGGGGGAATCCTACGAGCAGTACTTC. Protein sequence: CASLGESYEQYF.

CDR3: CASSTGQGAGQFF. CDR3 DNA sequence: TGCGCCAGCAGCACCGGACAGGGGGCAGGGCAGTTCTTC. V gene TRBV5-1 combines with J gene TRBJ2-1; 11 bases are shared with TRBD1. Germline loops: CDR1 SGHRS, CDR2 YFSETQ. V was pared by 4 bases and J by 12 bases, with 6 bases of the junction left unmatched. This CDR3 region has 13 residues. Combining the CDR3 with reference TRBV5-1 and TRBJ2-1 gives the whole variable domain KAGVTQTPRYLIKTRGQQVTLSCSPISGHRSVSWYQQTPGQGLQFLFEYFSETQRNKGNFPGRFSGRQFSNSRSEMNVSTLELGDSALYLCASSTGQGAGQFFGPGTRLTVL.

CDR3 coding DNA: TGCGCCAGCAGCCAAGATGGATTCTCTGGGGCCAACGTCCTGACTTTC. Translating it yields CASSQDGFSGANVLTF. V usage is TRBV4-3 and J usage is TRBJ2-6; D not certain. CDR1 and CDR2 (germline): LGHNA, YSLEER. V dropped 0 bases and J dropped 0 bases, with 6 bases sitting between them. The CDR3 sequence is 16 residues long.

This clone is a singleton in its sample. The chain links TRBV4-2 to TRBJ1-1; TRBD1 might be the D (6 bases). Germline assignment: CDR1 LGHNA and CDR2 YNFKEQ. This CDR3 has 15 amino acids. V was pared by 0 bases and J by 4 bases, with 12 bases between. The CDR3, as DNA: TGTGCCAGCAGCCAAGAACGAACAGGGACCACTGAAGCTTTCTTT. Translation: CASSQERTGTTEAFF.

V and J are TRBV27 and TRBJ2-1; a weak D match, TRBD1 (6 bases). Per germline, CDR1 MNHEY and CDR2 SMNVEV (reference sequence). V was cut by 6 bases and J by 3 bases, with 15 bases left in between. The CDR3 consists of 15 residues. The CDR3 DNA sequence: TGTGCCAGCAGCCGTATCCAAGGGGGCTACAATGAGCAGTTCTTC. As protein: CASSRIQGGYNEQFF.

The chain employs TRBV19 and TRBJ2-5, with D maybe TRBD2 (6 bases). Germline CDR1 reads LNHDA; CDR2 reads SQIVND (reference sequence). V shed 7 bases and J shed 5 bases, with 17 bases lying between them. CDR3 size: 14 residues. The CDR3 loop is CASTPGLLGETQYF. For the CDR3, the DNA is TGTGCCAGTACCCCGGGACTTCTCGGGGAGACCCAGTACTTC.

J is TRBJ1-4 and V is TRBV23-1, with a possible D match to TRBD1 (6 bases). TRBV23-1 belongs to the ORF category, with a function that is uncertain. V lost 0 bases and J lost 14, with 13 bases in between. The CDR3 extends over 13 amino acids. In DNA form, the CDR3 reads TGCGCCAGCAGTCAATCAAGGGGGGGACCCCTGTTTTTT. Protein sequence: CASSQSRGGPLFF.

To note about this clone: Other DNA sequences in the sample encode the same CDR3. In DNA, the CDR3 is TGTGCCAGCCGTAGCGGGGGGGGCGGGGAGCTGTTTTTT. This encodes CASRSGGGGELFF. The chain recombines TRBV7-3 with TRBJ2-2, with TRBD2 matching over 11 bases. V dropped 8 bases and J dropped 7; count of bases not matched to a gene: 3. CDR3 length equals 13 residues. From germline, CDR1 is SGHTA and CDR2 FQGTGA.

The chain employs TRBV3-1 (or the pseudogene TRBV3-2) and TRBJ1-2; D unclear. The CDR3 totals 14 residues. Trimming left V 1 base short and J 6 bases short, with 12 bases between. Germline V gives CDR1 LGHDT, CDR2 YNNKEL (reference sequence). The CDR3 is CASSQVVGWDGYTF. In nucleotides, the CDR3 is TGTGCCAGCAGCCAAGTGGTCGGTTGGGATGGCTACACCTTC.

The gene calls are TRBV18 and TRBJ2-3, with D possibly matching TRBD1 (5 bases). From germline, CDR1 is KGHSH and CDR2 LQKENI. This CDR3 region has 14 residues. Trimming shortened V by 2 bases and J by 2 bases, and 8 bases separated the two germline ends. CDR3 nucleotide sequence: TGTGCCAGCTCACCATTCAGGGACACAGATACGCAGTATTTT. Its protein is CASSPFRDTDTQYF.

This clone was found once. The chain links TRBV30 to TRBJ2-1; 8 bases are a match to TRBD2. Trimming cost V 4 bases and J 4 bases; bases outside gene matches: 3. The CDR3 sequence is 13 residues long. The germline V gene encodes CDR1 GTSNPN and CDR2 SVGIG (reference sequence). DNA for the CDR3: TGTGCCTGGACCAGCGGGGGTTACAATGAGCAGTTCTTC. It encodes CAWTSGGYNEQFF.

V and J are TRBV27 and TRBJ2-7; D ambiguous. CDR1 and CDR2 (germline): MNHEY, SMNVEV (reference sequence). Trimming stripped 6 bases from V and 0 bases from J, with 9 bases between. The CDR3 is 13 amino acids. The CDR3 DNA reads as TGTGCCAGCAGACGGGTCAGCTCCTACGAGCAGTACTTC. This sequence encodes CASRRVSSYEQYF.

The chain couples TRBV27 to TRBJ1-1; D is unclear. The germline V gene has CDR1 MNHEY and CDR2 SMNVEV (reference sequence). The CDR3 totals 15 residues. Between the trimmed V and J ends, which lost 0 bases and 0 bases, there was a span of 8 bases. The CDR3 DNA reads TGTGCCAGCAGTTTATCGGCGGACCTGAACACTGAAGCTTTCTTT. Residues: CASSLSADLNTEAFF.

This sequence joins TRBV12-5 and TRBJ1-3, with 8 positions matching TRBD1. The CDR3 covers 18 residues. Germline V gene lookup returns CDR1 LGHNT and CDR2 FRNRAP. The ends lost 5 bases at V and 0 bases at J; junction bases unmatched: 12. The CDR3, as DNA: TGTGCTAGTGGTCCCCGACAGGGGCCTGACTCCTCTGGAAACACCATATATTTT. Its translation is CASGPRQGPDSSGNTIYF. Supplemented by reference TRBV12-5 and TRBJ1-3, the full variable domain reads DARVTQTPRHKVTEMGQEVTMRCQPILGHNTVFWYRQTMMQGLELLAYFRNRAPLDDSGMPKDRFSAEMPDATLATLKIQPSEPRDSAVYFCASGPRQGPDSSGNTIYFGEGSWLTVV.

V usage is TRBV7-9 and J usage is TRBJ1-2; TRBD1 aligns across 8 bases. This CDR3 spans 12 amino acids. Per germline, CDR1 SEHNR and CDR2 FQNEAQ (reference sequence). Trimming at V came to 5 bases and at J to 8 bases, leaving 4 bases not matched to a gene. The CDR3 DNA sequence: TGTGCCAGCAGCCCGACAGGGGTAGGCTACACCTTC. Translation gives CASSPTGVGYTF.

The J gene is TRBJ2-3, the V gene TRBV5-4; 9 bases align to TRBD1. CDR1 is SGHNT, CDR2 YYREEE, per germline (reference sequence). The CDR3 is 15 residues long. V trimming: 3 bases; J trimming: 2 bases; junction bases outside the gene matches: 4. CDR3 DNA sequence: TGTGCCAGCAGCTCGCGGGACAGGGTCACAGATACGCAGTATTTT. It codes for CASSSRDRVTDTQYF.

The chain recombines TRBV6-5 with TRBJ2-1; 11 bases map to TRBD2. The CDR3 totals 15 residues. The trim removed 5 bases at V and 3 bases at J, leaving 3 bases unmatched. CDR1 and CDR2 from the germline V gene are MNHEY and SVGAGI. The CDR3 sequence: CASSPSGGNYNEQFF. CDR3 in DNA: TGTGCCAGCAGTCCTAGCGGGGGGAACTACAATGAGCAGTTCTTC.

The J gene is TRBJ2-2, the V gene TRBV11-2; 11 bases are a match to TRBD1. V lost 5 bases and J lost 5; bases outside the gene matches: 4. Germline CDR1 is SGHAT and CDR2 is FQNNGV. The CDR3 consists of 15 residues. The CDR3 region has the DNA TGTGCCAGCAGCCAGGACAGGGGGCTGACCGGGGAGCTGTTTTTT. It is translated as CASSQDRGLTGELFF. Full variable domain (remainder filled in from reference TRBV11-2 and TRBJ2-2): EAGVAQSPRYKIIEKRQSVAFWCNPISGHATLYWYQQILGQGPKLLIQFQNNGVVDDSQLPKDRFSAERLKGVDSTLKIQPAKLEDSAVYLCASSQDRGLTGELFFGEGSRLTVL.